The rows below give T cell receptor beta chains drawn from one sample of a study of blood T cell repertoires in COVID-19. Sequenced by immunoSEQ multiplex PCR; TCRdb stores in-frame clones only, minus some. The table lists fewer than 150,000 clones, over 75% of them singletons. The sequenced material came from PBMCs or T cells enriched from blood (not recorded which). The receptors stem from a man aged 50 to 59 in a cohort exposed to, infected with or recovered from COVID-19 (not recorded which). Each CDR3 is given with its conserved first and last residue. The D gene is left open where the match is weak. Only part of the rows carry a size: once, few, many, or a class if the clone is expanded.

J	D	size	V	CDR3	DNA
TRBJ2-2	NA	NA	TRBV4-3	CASSQDWPVDTGELFF	TGCGCCAGCAGCCAAGATTGGCCCGTGGACACCGGGGAGCTGTTTTTT
TRBJ2-7	NA	NA	TRBV27	CASSPPSATWREQYF	TGTGCCAGCAGTCCCCCCTCCGCTACCTGGCGGGAGCAGTACTTC
TRBJ1-3	NA	once	TRBV7-8	CASSLEAPRENTIYF	TGTGCCAGCAGTTTAGAGGCTCCCAGGGAAAACACCATATATTTT
TRBJ1-3	NA	NA	TRBV24-1	CATSELRNTIYF	TGTGCCACCAGCGAACTCCGAAACACCATATATTTT
TRBJ2-2	NA	NA	TRBV4-3	CASSQVGGRGNTGELFF	TGCGCCAGCAGCCAAGTAGGAGGGCGAGGGAACACCGGGGAGCTGTTTTTT
TRBJ2-7	NA	NA	TRBV7-9	CASSLDRQGYEQYF	TGTGCCAGCAGCTTAGATCGGCAGGGGTACGAGCAGTACTTC
TRBJ2-3	TRBD2	NA	TRBV19	CASSTSGRRDTQYF	TGTGCCAGTAGTACTAGCGGGAGAAGGGATACGCAGTATTTT
TRBJ2-5	TRBD2	NA	TRBV15	CATSRTSSQETQYF	TGTGCCACCAGCAGGACTAGCAGCCAAGAGACCCAGTACTTC
TRBJ1-5	NA	NA	TRBV19	CASSMAARAYSNQPQHF	TGTGCCAGTAGTATGGCCGCCAGGGCCTATAGCAATCAGCCCCAGCATTTT
TRBJ1-3	NA	NA	TRBV5-1	CASSQDNSGNTIYF	TGCGCCAGCAGCCAGGACAACTCTGGAAACACCATATATTTT
TRBJ1-3	NA	few	TRBV6-5	CASSTAWSSGNTIYF	TGTGCCAGCAGCACCGCGTGGTCTTCTGGAAACACCATATATTTT
TRBJ2-1	NA	NA	TRBV11-3	CASSLDGSSSGEQFF	TGTGCCAGCAGCTTAGATGGCTCCTCCTCGGGTGAGCAGTTCTTC
TRBJ2-7	NA	NA	TRBV9	CASSPRDLFEQYF	TGTGCCAGCAGCCCCAGGGACTTATTTGAGCAGTACTTC
TRBJ1-3	TRBD1	NA	TRBV2	CASRVGTGVDTIYF	TGTGCCAGCAGAGTTGGGACAGGGGTAGACACCATATATTTT
TRBJ2-3	TRBD2	NA	TRBV7-3	CASSLRVAGGTDTQYF	TGTGCCAGCAGCTTAAGGGTCGCGGGAGGCACAGATACGCAGTATTTT
TRBJ1-4	NA	many	TRBV6-5	CASRTGRGHNEKLFF	TGTGCCAGCAGAACAGGGCGAGGTCATAATGAAAAACTGTTTTTT
TRBJ2-1	NA	NA	TRBV5-6	CASSLVLTVYNEQFF	TGTGCCAGCAGCTTGGTGTTAACAGTCTACAATGAGCAGTTCTTC
TRBJ2-7	TRBD1	once	TRBV10-3	CAINPGTEIEQYF	TGTGCCATCAACCCCGGGACAGAAATCGAGCAGTACTTC
TRBJ2-7	NA	NA	TRBV7-6	CASSLQGPYEQYF	TGTGCCAGCAGCTTACAGGGGCCTTACGAGCAGTACTTC
TRBJ2-7	NA	NA	TRBV14	CASPEQVSSYEQYF	TGTGCCAGCCCCGAACAGGTTAGCTCCTACGAGCAGTACTTC
TRBJ1-1	NA	NA	TRBV2	CASSEALGQLNTEAFF	TGTGCCAGCAGTGAAGCGCTTGGACAGTTGAACACTGAAGCTTTCTTT
TRBJ2-2	TRBD1	NA	TRBV5-4	CASGRDRANTGELFF	TGTGCCAGTGGACGTGACAGGGCGAACACCGGGGAGCTGTTTTTT
TRBJ1-4	NA	NA	TRBV23-1	CASSQRRDCKSPATNEKLFF	TGCGCCAGCAGTCAACGGAGGGACTGCAAGTCCCCTGCAACTAATGAAAAACTGTTTTTT
TRBJ1-5	NA	NA	TRBV5-1	CASSDGGGGNQPQHF	TGCGCCAGCAGCGATGGCGGGGGGGGCAATCAGCCCCAGCATTTT
TRBJ2-6	TRBD1	NA	TRBV28	CASNKPGQGSSGANVLTF	TGTGCCAGCAATAAACCGGGACAGGGGTCCTCTGGGGCCAACGTCCTGACTTTC
TRBJ2-1	TRBD2	NA	TRBV2	CASSEAPAGVNNEQFF	TGTGCCAGCAGTGAAGCGCCTGCGGGGGTTAACAATGAGCAGTTCTTC
TRBJ1-4	TRBD1	NA	TRBV12-5	CASGSGTGGFGEKLFF	TGTGCTAGTGGTTCCGGGACAGGGGGTTTTGGTGAAAAACTGTTTTTT
TRBJ1-5	NA	few	TRBV2	CASSDPDSFNQPQHF	TGTGCCAGCAGTGACCCCGACAGTTTCAATCAGCCCCAGCATTTT
TRBJ2-7	TRBD2	NA	TRBV7-2	CASSRLSGTPDEQYF	TGTGCCAGCAGCCGTCTTAGCGGGACCCCCGACGAGCAGTACTTC
TRBJ2-7	NA	NA	TRBV7-9	CASSKSGALGEQYF	TGTGCCAGCAGCAAGTCAGGGGCGCTTGGCGAGCAGTACTTC
TRBJ2-7	TRBD1	NA	TRBV28	CASTTGQGTYEQYF	TGTGCCAGCACTACGGGACAGGGTACCTACGAGCAGTACTTC
TRBJ1-2	TRBD1	NA	TRBV19	CASSAERQGLGGYTF	TGTGCCAGTAGTGCAGAGAGACAGGGCCTTGGGGGCTACACCTTC
TRBJ2-7	NA	NA	TRBV15	CATSRVSSLYEQYF	TGTGCCACCAGCAGAGTTAGCAGCCTCTACGAGCAGTACTTC
TRBJ2-7	TRBD1	NA	TRBV10-3	CAINSGTGSYEQYF	TGTGCCATCAATTCCGGGACAGGCTCCTACGAGCAGTACTTC
TRBJ1-3	NA	NA	TRBV18	CASSPPSRRGNTIYF	TGTGCCAGCTCACCACCATCCAGGCGAGGAAACACCATATATTTT
TRBJ2-3	NA	NA	TRBV5-1	CASSFGQGADTQYF	TGCGCCAGCAGCTTTGGGCAGGGCGCAGATACGCAGTATTTT
TRBJ1-6	TRBD1	NA	TRBV19	CASSTPGGTHSPLHF	TGTGCCAGTAGTACTCCAGGGGGCACGCATTCACCCCTCCACTTT